The clone carrying this T cell receptor (beta chain) came up many times. The antigen remains unidentified. The CDR3 loop spans 13 amino acids. Germline V gene lookup returns CDR1 DFQATT and CDR2 SNEGSKA (reference sequence). V lost 1 base and J lost 6; bases outside the gene matches: 1. The entry originates in a study of T cells in Graves' hyperthyroidism and ophthalmopathy. The study left out patients who had uncontrolled infection, other autoimmune disease, pregnancy or lactation. Together with thyroid ultrasound, orbital computed tomography, serum thyroxine and TRAb, clinical symptoms were used for diagnoses. Amplified TCR beta CDR3 regions came from RNA transcripts. TCR CDR3 underwent first-round RT-PCR with the HTBI primer set. TCRdb re-analysed the multiplex PCR reads in MiXCR, keeping a single row per CDR3 protein. The sample yields 300,000 to 350,000 distinct CDR3 sequences, roughly 20% seen once.

Points from the study as a whole: Ophthalmopathy stood apart from stable hyperthyroidism in a 13 V-J model. Clonotypes that were expanded in thyroid above 0.001 mostly appeared in blood too.

The chain has TRBV20-1 and TRBJ2-4; 9 positions match TRBD2. The sequencing input was blood. The origin of this receptor is a woman aged 40 to 49 with Graves' ophthalmopathy. CDR3 protein: CSARGTSANIQYF. CDR3 in DNA: TGCAGTGCTAGAGGGACTAGCGCAAACATTCAGTACTTC.